The 15 T cell receptor beta chains presented below share a single source sample, sequenced in a study of identical twins. TCRdb called the 5' RACE reads again in MiXCR, with one record for every CDR3 protein. The repertoire consists of fewer than 500,000 distinct CDR3 sequences, with more than 13% occurring once and the leading ten covering about 1%. This sample was shared with a second study, whose subject was yellow fever vaccine responses in identical twins.

Sequenced input: CD4+ T cells sorted from blood. All receptors derive from a woman aged 18 to 35 in good health.

The sample holds a few counts of this clonotype. This chain uses TRBV15 with TRBJ2-1; TRBD2 aligns across 7 bases. J gave up 4 bases and V 7 bases, and 16 bases lay outside the gene matches. Germline V gene data show CDR1 as LNHNV and CDR2 as YYDKDF (reference sequence). The CDR3 spans 17 residues. The CDR3 region is CATTPERKAGWYNEQFF. DNA of the CDR3: TGTGCCACCACCCCCGAAAGGAAAGCGGGATGGTACAATGAGCAGTTCTTC.

On this clonotype: At one of its ends the junction is not consistent with the germline gene, which may arise from a read error. The J gene is TRBJ2-7, the V gene TRBV28, with 11 bases identical to TRBD1. The CDR3 totals 11 residues. The germline V gene has CDR1 MDHEN and CDR2 SYDVKM. CDR3 nucleotides: TGTGCCAGCAGCGCGGACAGGGGGCTTCTCTTC. Its protein product is CASSADRGLLF.

This rearrangement joins TRBV12-3 or TRBV12-4 to TRBJ2-5; 9 nucleotides line up with TRBD1. V trimming: 5 bases; J trimming: 4 bases; junction bases outside the gene matches: 2. This CDR3 spans 13 amino acids. The CDR3 nucleotides read TGTGCCAGCAGTGGGACAGGGCGAGAGACCCAGTACTTC. This sequence encodes CASSGTGRETQYF.

The chain joins TRBV6-2 or TRBV6-3 to TRBJ2-5; D ambiguous. V was shortened by 6 bases and J by 5 bases, with 16 bases between the two germline ends. The V gene's germline CDR1 is MNHEY and CDR2 SVGEGT. CDR3 length equals 14 residues. In DNA, the CDR3 is TGTGCCAGCAGCTCAGCCTTCGGGTTGGAGACCCAGTACTTC. This sequence encodes CASSSAFGLETQYF.

In its sample, this clonotype was seen a few times. This chain connects TRBV5-1 to TRBJ2-1; the match to TRBD2 covers 8 bases. The CDR3 spans 14 residues. V trimming: 3 bases; J trimming: 9 bases; junction bases outside the gene matches: 8. CDR1 is SGHRS, CDR2 YFSETQ, per germline. The CDR3 loop reads CASSSFEAGVEQFF. CDR3 DNA sequence: TGCGCCAGCAGCTCCTTTGAAGCGGGGGTTGAGCAGTTCTTC.

The chain couples TRBV2 to TRBJ1-1; possibly TRBD1 for D (5 bases). V dropped 4 bases and J dropped 5 bases, with 8 bases sitting between them. In germline, CDR1 is SNHLY, CDR2 FYNNEI. The CDR3 has 12 residues. The CDR3 nucleotides are TGTGCCAGCAGTGCGGGGGTTACTGAAGCTTTCTTT. This gives the protein CASSAGVTEAFF.

J is TRBJ2-7 and V is TRBV18; D tentatively fits TRBD1 or TRBD2 (6 bases each). With 1 base removed from V and 5 bases from J, the gap between germline ends came to 12 bases. Germline V gene data show CDR1 as KGHSH and CDR2 as LQKENI. The CDR3 length is 14 residues. The CDR3 region is CASSPHEGGDEQYF. In DNA, the CDR3 is TGTGCCAGCTCACCACACGAGGGGGGCGACGAGCAGTACTTC.

DNA for the CDR3: TGCGCCAGCAGCTTCAGCGGGTCCGCCTACGAGCAGTACTTC. It translates to CASSFSGSAYEQYF. V and J are TRBV5-1 and TRBJ2-7, with a possible D match to TRBD2 (6 bases). Germline V gene sequence: CDR1 SGHRS, CDR2 YFSETQ. The V end lost 2 bases, the J end lost 2 bases, and 11 bases lay between the germline ends. The CDR3 sequence is 14 residues long.

This clonotype was found once. The rearrangement uses TRBV25-1 and TRBJ1-6; weak D call: TRBD1 (6 bases). The CDR3 extends over 13 amino acids. The germline gives CDR1 MGHDK, CDR2 SYGVNS. The ends were cut back, 5 bases at V and 9 bases at J, with 11 bases in the middle. The CDR3 DNA reads TGTGCCAGCAGTCATACAGGGCCTTCACCCCTCCACTTT. This sequence encodes CASSHTGPSPLHF.

This clonotype was recorded a few times. V gene TRBV5-1 combines with J gene TRBJ2-5; tentatively, D is TRBD2 (6 bases). V shed 3 bases and J shed 4 bases, with 19 bases lying between them. Germline V lookup: CDR1 SGHRS, CDR2 YFSETQ. This CDR3 has 16 amino acids. In DNA, the CDR3 is TGCGCCAGCAGCTCGGCTGAATCAGGGAGGTTAGAGACCCAGTACTTC. Residues: CASSSAESGRLETQYF.

This clonotype was recorded a few times. The chain has TRBV5-5 and TRBJ1-2; D not resolved. The V and J ends lost 6 bases and 2 bases respectively, with 11 bases between them. The CDR3 contains 13 residues. The V gene's germline CDR1 is SGHKS and CDR2 YYEKEE (reference sequence). The CDR3 reads CASTATANYGYTF. The CDR3 DNA sequence: TGTGCCAGCACCGCTACAGCGAACTATGGCTACACCTTC.

The sample holds a few counts of this clonotype. The genes are TRBV12-3 or TRBV12-4 and TRBJ1-3; a possible D gene is TRBD1 (6 bases). This CDR3 contains 12 residues. The ends were cut back, 5 bases at V and 4 bases at J, with 6 bases in the middle. DNA for the CDR3: TGTGCCAGCAGTGGGACAGGAAACACCATATATTTT. Protein sequence: CASSGTGNTIYF.

This clonotype was detected a few times. The rearrangement links TRBV4-3 to TRBJ2-7, with D hard to call. Trimming left V 0 bases short and J 7 bases short, with 13 bases between. The CDR3 spans 14 residues. CDR1 is LGHNA, CDR2 YSLEER, per germline. CDR3 residues: CASSQDMFFREQYF. CDR3 in DNA: TGCGCCAGCAGCCAAGATATGTTTTTCAGGGAGCAGTACTTC.

In this sample, this clonotype turned up a few times. This chain joins TRBV5-1 and TRBJ1-1; D not resolved. CDR3 length: 15 amino acids. Germline assignment: CDR1 SGHRS and CDR2 YFSETQ. Trimming removed 0 bases at V and 7 bases at J, with 16 bases between. CDR3 in amino acids: CASSLATLQTNEAFF. In nucleotides, the CDR3 is TGCGCCAGCAGCTTGGCCACTCTACAGACGAATGAAGCTTTCTTT.

This clonotype has at least ten counts. The chain joins TRBV28 to TRBJ2-5; 9 bases are shared with TRBD2. V dropped 2 bases and J dropped 1; count of bases not matched to a gene: 2. Germline loops: CDR1 MDHEN, CDR2 SYDVKM. CDR3 size: 15 residues. The CDR3 sequence: CASSLRAGGQETQYF. The CDR3 region has the DNA TGTGCCAGCAGTTTAAGAGCGGGGGGCCAAGAGACCCAGTACTTC.